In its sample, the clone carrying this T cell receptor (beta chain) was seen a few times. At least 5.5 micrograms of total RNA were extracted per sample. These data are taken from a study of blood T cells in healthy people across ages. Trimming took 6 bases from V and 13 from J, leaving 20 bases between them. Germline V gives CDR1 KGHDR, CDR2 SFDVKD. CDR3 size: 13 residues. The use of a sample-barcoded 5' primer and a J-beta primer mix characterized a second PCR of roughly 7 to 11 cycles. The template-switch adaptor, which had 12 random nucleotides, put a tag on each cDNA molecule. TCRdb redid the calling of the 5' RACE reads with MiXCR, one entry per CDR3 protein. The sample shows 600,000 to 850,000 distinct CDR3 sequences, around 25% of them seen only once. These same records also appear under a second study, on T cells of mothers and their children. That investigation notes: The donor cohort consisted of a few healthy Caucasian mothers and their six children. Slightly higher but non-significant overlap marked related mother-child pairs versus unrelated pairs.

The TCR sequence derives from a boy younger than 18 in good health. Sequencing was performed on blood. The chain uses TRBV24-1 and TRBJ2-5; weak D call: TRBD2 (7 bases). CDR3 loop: CATSRGASYERYF. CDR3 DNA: TGTGCCACCAGTCGGGGGGCCTCCTACGAGCGGTACTTC.